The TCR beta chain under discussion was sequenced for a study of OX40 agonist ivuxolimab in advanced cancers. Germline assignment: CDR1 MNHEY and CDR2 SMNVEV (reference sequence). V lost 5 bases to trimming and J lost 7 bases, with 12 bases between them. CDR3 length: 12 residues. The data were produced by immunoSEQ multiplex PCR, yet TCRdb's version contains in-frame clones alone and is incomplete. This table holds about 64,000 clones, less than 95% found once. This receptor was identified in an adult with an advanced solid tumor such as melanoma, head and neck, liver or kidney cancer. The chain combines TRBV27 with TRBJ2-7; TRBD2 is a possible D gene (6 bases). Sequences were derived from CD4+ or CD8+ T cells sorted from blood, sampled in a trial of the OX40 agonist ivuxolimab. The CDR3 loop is CASSSIRGEQYF. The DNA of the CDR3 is TGTGCCAGCAGTAGCATACGGGGGGAGCAGTACTTC.